Listed below are T cell receptor beta chains from one sample, sequenced in a study of a mutant IDH1 vaccine in newly diagnosed glioma. Some clones are missing from TCRdb's copy, which holds only in-frame ones; the method was immunoSEQ multiplex PCR. The table lists around 30,000 clones, over 60% of them singletons. The material was peripheral blood mononuclear cells (PBMCs), obtained from a glioma patient treated with radiotherapy, temozolomide or both. These receptors all come from a man aged 45-65 years with glioma. Some clones in this sample may be carry-over from other donors' samples. CDR3s include the opening cysteine and the closing phenylalanine or tryptophan. The D gene is left open where the match is weak. The size entry is marked missing in some rows and otherwise reads once, few, many or a size class.

d_call j_call clone_size v_call cdr3_aa cdr3_nt
NA TRBJ2-7 NA TRBV10-3 CAISEDRSSYEQYF TGTGCCATCAGTGAAGACAGGAGCTCCTACGAGCAGTACTTC
TRBD1 TRBJ2-2 NA TRBV7-9 CASSSGQGQVTGELFF TGTGCCAGCAGCTCTGGACAGGGGCAGGTCACCGGGGAGCTGTTTTTT
NA TRBJ2-2 NA TRBV5-4 CASSPLGGNTGELFF TGTGCCAGCAGCCCCCTCGGGGGGAACACCGGGGAGCTGTTTTTT
NA TRBJ2-3 NA TRBV11-2 CASSHADTQYF TGTGCCAGCAGCCACGCAGATACGCAGTATTTT
NA TRBJ2-5 NA TRBV14 CASSQDIRGQTQYF TGTGCCAGCAGCCAAGATATCAGGGGCCAGACCCAGTACTTC
TRBD2 TRBJ2-7 NA TRBV6-1 CASSWTSGPYEQYF TGTGCCAGCAGTTGGACTAGCGGACCGTATGAGCAGTACTTC
NA TRBJ1-1 few TRBV18 CASSLNTEAFF TGTGCCAGCTCTCTGAACACTGAAGCTTTCTTT
NA TRBJ2-3 NA TRBV6-1 CASSGRSGAWTDTQYF TGTGCCAGCAGTGGACGGAGCGGCGCGTGGACAGATACGCAGTATTTT
NA TRBJ2-1 few TRBV2 CASTSGSSYNEQFF TGTGCCAGCACCTCGGGGAGCTCCTACAATGAGCAGTTCTTC
TRBD2 TRBJ2-2 NA TRBV5-1 CASSFGGTGELFF TGCGCCAGCAGCTTCGGGGGGACCGGGGAGCTGTTTTTT
NA TRBJ1-2 NA TRBV9 CASSATGTVGGYGYTF TGTGCCAGCAGCGCCACAGGGACCGTGGGGGGCTATGGCTACACCTTC
NA TRBJ1-3 NA TRBV20-1 CSAGAGNTIYF TGCAGCGCAGGGGCTGGAAACACCATATATTTT
NA TRBJ1-1 few TRBV7-9 CASSSDSPPEAFF TGTGCCAGCAGCTCCGACAGTCCCCCTGAAGCTTTCTTT
NA TRBJ2-5 NA TRBV10-1 CASSLPQQPRETQYF TGCGCCAGCAGTCTCCCTCAGCAGCCTAGAGAGACCCAGTACTTC
NA TRBJ1-1 NA TRBV6-5 CASSYQDSNTEAFF TGTGCCAGCAGTTACCAAGACAGTAACACTGAAGCTTTCTTT
TRBD1 TRBJ1-2 once TRBV28 CASLRDSHYGYTF TGTGCCAGCCTACGGGACAGCCACTATGGCTACACCTTC
TRBD2 TRBJ2-7 once TRBV14 CASSRGGGGPVWLRYF TGTGCCAGCAGCCGAGGCGGCGGGGGACCCGTCTGGTTAAGGTACTTC
NA TRBJ2-7 NA TRBV5-1 CASSPSNDYEQYF TGCGCCAGCAGCCCCTCCAACGACTACGAGCAGTACTTC
TRBD1 TRBJ1-2 few TRBV2 CASRGQGEGYTF TGTGCCAGCAGGGGACAGGGCGAAGGCTACACCTTC
TRBD1 TRBJ1-4 NA TRBV2 CASRVTGEEKLFF TGTGCCAGCAGGGTGACAGGGGAGGAAAAACTGTTTTTT
NA TRBJ1-4 NA TRBV7-2 CASSLTAANEKLFF TGTGCCAGCAGCCTGACAGCGGCGAATGAAAAACTGTTTTTT
TRBD1 TRBJ1-5 NA TRBV19 CASSSGTEFQPQHF TGTGCCAGTAGCTCTGGGACAGAATTCCAGCCCCAGCATTTT
TRBD2 TRBJ2-1 NA TRBV2 CASRGTSGPGEQFF TGTGCCAGCAGAGGGACTAGCGGCCCGGGTGAGCAGTTCTTC
TRBD1 TRBJ2-7 NA TRBV6-1 CASSDGTASDEQYF TGTGCCAGCAGTGACGGGACAGCGAGTGACGAGCAGTACTTC